The 12 T cell receptor beta chains below were found in one sample sequenced in a study of identical twins. TCRdb redid the calling of the 5' RACE reads with MiXCR, one entry per CDR3 protein. Of roughly 230,000 distinct CDR3 sequences in the sample, roughly 8.7% were seen once. These sequences were also reported in another study, on yellow fever vaccine responses in identical twins.

The sequenced sample consisted of CD8+ T cells sorted from blood. The receptor set was obtained from a woman younger than 35 in good health.

Ten or more counts support this clonotype. The gene calls are TRBV10-3 and TRBJ2-1; 10 bases match TRBD2. Germline CDR1 and CDR2: ENHRY and SYGVKD. V lost 2 bases and J lost 1; bases outside the gene matches: 5. The CDR3 runs 17 residues. Here the CDR3 DNA reads TGTGCCATCAGTGAGAAGCTAGCGGGAGAGTCCTACAATGAGCAGTTCTTC. Protein product: CAISEKLAGESYNEQFF.

This clonotype was detected a few times. V gene TRBV7-9 combines with J gene TRBJ2-1; D is possibly TRBD1 (6 bases). Germline V gives CDR1 SEHNR, CDR2 FQNEAQ (reference sequence). CDR3 length: 15 residues. Trimming shortened V by 5 bases and J by 4 bases, and 15 bases separated the two germline ends. As DNA, the CDR3 is TGTGCCAGCAGCCCAAGAGAGGACAGATACAATGAGCAGTTCTTC. Amino acid sequence: CASSPREDRYNEQFF.

This clonotype has ten or more counts. This chain uses TRBV29-1 with TRBJ2-3, with 9 bases that match TRBD2. With V trimmed by 0 bases and J by 5 bases, 6 bases remained unmatched. This CDR3 has 15 residues. The V gene's germline CDR1 is SQVTM and CDR2 ANQGSEA. CDR3 DNA sequence: TGCAGCGTTGAAGAAGGGGGTAGCGGGGGAGATACGCAGTATTTT. This codes for CSVEEGGSGGDTQYF.

This clonotype appeared a few times. CDR3 nucleotide sequence: TGTGCCAGCAGCTACGAGGGGACTAGCCATGAGACCCAGTACTTC. This sequence encodes CASSYEGTSHETQYF. The V gene is TRBV6-5, the J gene TRBJ2-5; TRBD2 aligns across 9 bases. Germline lookup yields CDR1 MNHEY and CDR2 SVGAGI. This CDR3 has 15 amino acids. With 6 bases clipped from V and 5 bases from J, the junction kept 10 bases outside the gene matches.

The chain links TRBV4-2 to TRBJ2-1, with D possibly TRBD1 on 7 matching bases. The CDR3 runs to 16 residues. CDR1 LGHNA and CDR2 YNFKEQ come from the germline V gene. V was cut by 4 bases and J by 13 bases, with 26 bases left in between. CDR3 region: CASSPGVRGVGTPQFF. The DNA for the CDR3 is TGTGCCAGCAGCCCCGGGGTCAGGGGGGTCGGGACTCCCCAGTTCTTC.

This rearrangement joins TRBV20-1 to TRBJ2-7; D gene uncertain. The CDR3 is made up of 16 amino acids. V lost 0 bases, J lost 0 bases, and 15 bases lay in between. CDR1 is DFQATT, CDR2 SNEGSKA, per germline (reference sequence). DNA for the CDR3: TGCAGTGCTAGAGATTCTTGGGCCCCCTCCTCCTACGAGCAGTACTTC. Its translation: CSARDSWAPSSYEQYF.

This clonotype was recorded many times. V gene TRBV12-3 or TRBV12-4 combines with J gene TRBJ1-1, with TRBD1 identical over 8 bases. The CDR3 covers 14 residues. V was pared by 6 bases and J by 3 bases, with 6 bases of the junction left unmatched. The CDR3 region is CASSPDRVYTEAFF. For the CDR3, the DNA is TGTGCCAGCAGCCCGGACAGGGTTTACACTGAAGCTTTCTTT.

This clonotype was seen a few times. The chain links TRBV2 to TRBJ2-6; D perhaps matches TRBD2 (7 bases). The CDR3 covers 19 residues. From germline, CDR1 is SNHLY and CDR2 FYNNEI. Trimming cost V 3 bases and J 2 bases, with 20 bases left between them. CDR3 amino acids: CASSDPSWGGRPGANVLTF. The CDR3 DNA reads as TGTGCCAGCAGTGACCCCTCGTGGGGGGGCCGCCCTGGGGCCAACGTCCTGACTTTC.

The chain uses TRBV19 and TRBJ2-7; 10 positions match TRBD2. The CDR3 extends over 16 amino acids. Losses at the gene ends were 5 bases for V and 0 bases for J; bases not matched to a gene: 7. Germline CDR1 and CDR2: LNHDA and SQIVND (reference sequence). The chain's CDR3 is CASSSLSGRSSYEQYF. In DNA form, the CDR3 reads TGTGCCAGTAGTTCGCTTAGCGGGAGGAGCTCCTACGAGCAGTACTTC.

This clonotype was seen many times. The chain carries TRBV7-8 and TRBJ2-3; D is possibly TRBD1 (5 bases). Germline V gene sequence: CDR1 SGHVS, CDR2 FQNEAQ. V was cut by 1 base and J by 0 bases, with 11 bases left in between. The CDR3 is made up of 16 amino acids. The CDR3 spells CASSLEQEQSTDTQYF. CDR3 coding DNA: TGTGCCAGCAGCTTAGAACAGGAACAAAGCACAGATACGCAGTATTTT.

This clonotype was counted many times. The chain recombines TRBV4-3 with TRBJ2-7; the D is unclear. The CDR3 loop spans 13 amino acids. Trimming took off 1 base at V and 2 bases at J, with 6 bases between the two ends. CDR1 and CDR2 (germline): LGHNA, YSLEER. This chain's CDR3 is CASSQGSAYEQYF. The CDR3 DNA reads TGCGCCAGCAGCCAAGGGTCTGCCTACGAGCAGTACTTC.

This clonotype was seen many times. The chain is built from TRBV7-8 and TRBJ2-3; 14 positions match TRBD2. Trimming removed 3 bases from V and 5 bases from J; junction bases left unmatched: 1. Per the germline V gene, CDR1 is SGHVS and CDR2 is FQNEAQ. The CDR3 totals 15 residues. The CDR3 loop is CASSLTSGRGDTQYF. The CDR3 DNA reads as TGTGCCAGCAGCTTGACTAGCGGGAGGGGAGATACGCAGTATTTT.